This T cell receptor beta chain was documented in a study of blood T cell repertoires in COVID-19. Overall study context: Samples representing acute and convalescent COVID-19 were sourced from the United States, Italy and Spain. T cells, B-cell-depleted T cells, or PBMCs provided the cDNA or gDNA that served as material.

Per the authors' pipeline: Estimated nucleated cell counts came from reference gene primer amplification. Produced via immunoSEQ multiplex PCR; TCRdb's table is partial and in-frame only. V and J calls plus clone size are reproduced from that table; the DNA served to infer D and trimming. The sample has 200,000 or so clones; about 79% are singletons. This CDR3 has 13 residues. J gave up 13 bases and V 1 base, and 7 bases lay outside the gene matches. The germline CDR1 and CDR2 sequences are LNHDA and SQIVND (reference sequence). Sequencing was performed on peripheral blood. The rearrangement joins TRBV19 to TRBJ2-1; 7 nucleotides align to TRBD2. The TCR originated in a man aged 35 to 55 who had recovered from COVID-19. CDR3 bases: TGTGCCAGTAGTATAGGCGGGGGTCGAGAACAGTTCTTC. Its protein product is CASSIGGGREQFF.